One sample yielded the 21 T cell receptor beta chains listed below, sequenced in a study of shared clonotypes between healthy human individuals. Clones were read by immunoSEQ multiplex PCR, and TCRdb kept only the in-frame ones, dropping some. The profile shows roughly 1,100,000 clones, about 75% of them singletons. Sequencing input: memory CD4+ T cells sorted from blood. Subset specified: CD45RA-negative fraction. These receptor sequences come from a man younger than 35 in good health.

In its sample, this clone was seen once. This chain uses TRBV7-2 with TRBJ1-3; a weak D match, TRBD1 (5 bases). V lost 5 bases and J lost 1, with 12 bases in between. The germline gives CDR1 SGHTA, CDR2 FQGNSA. This CDR3 spans 15 amino acids. The DNA of the CDR3 is TGTGCCAGCAGCCGGAGCCGGGGGTCTGGAAACACCATATATTTT. It encodes CASSRSRGSGNTIYF.

The chain couples TRBV5-1 to TRBJ2-7, with 7 bases lining up with TRBD2. V lost 2 bases and J lost 7; bases outside the gene matches: 9. From germline, CDR1 is SGHRS and CDR2 YFSETQ. This CDR3 comprises 14 residues. CDR3 sequence: CASSFTGGSGEQYF. CDR3 bases: TGCGCCAGCAGCTTTACGGGGGGATCGGGAGAGCAGTACTTC.

V is TRBV5-1 and J is TRBJ2-7, with D perhaps TRBD2 (7 bases). The CDR3 has 15 amino acids. Trimming shortened V by 6 bases and J by 0 bases, and 16 bases separated the two germline ends. Germline CDR1 and CDR2: SGHRS and YFSETQ. This CDR3 reads CASTRTGGPSYEQYF. CDR3 nucleotides: TGCGCCAGCACAAGAACGGGGGGCCCCTCCTACGAGCAGTACTTC.

This clone has only a few counts. V and J are TRBV2 and TRBJ2-2, with a tentative D call TRBD1 (6 bases). Germline CDR1 reads SNHLY; CDR2 reads FYNNEI. V lost 7 bases, J lost 3 bases, and 12 bases lay in between. The CDR3 sequence is 14 residues long. The CDR3 reads CASKQNRDTGELFF. The CDR3 DNA reads TGTGCCAGCAAACAAAACAGGGACACCGGGGAGCTGTTTTTT.

With regard to this clone: The limits of the CDR3 on the DNA are not certain, so only TCRdb's listed CDR3 is given. The chain has TRBV6-5 and TRBJ2-7; TRBD2, the D gene given by the table, was not confirmed from the DNA. The CDR3 spans 16 amino acids, including both terminal residues. Looked up from germline, CDR1 is MNHEY and CDR2 is SVGAGI. The CDR3 sequence: CASSSSTSGRPAEQYF.

The chain carries TRBV6-1 and TRBJ2-6; D remains ambiguous. Germline V gives CDR1 MNHNS, CDR2 SASEGT. Trimming removed 10 bases from V and 2 bases from J, with 6 bases in between. This CDR3 region has 12 residues. The CDR3 coding sequence is TGTGCCAATTCACCTGGGGCCAACGTCCTGACTTTC. Translated, it gives CANSPGANVLTF.

This clone was recorded a few times. For the CDR3, the DNA is TGTGCCAGCAGCCATGGGGGGAAAGACTATGGCTACACCTTC. Translation gives CASSHGGKDYGYTF. The V call is TRBV7-2, the J call TRBJ1-2; D is possibly TRBD1 (5 bases). The CDR3 extends over 14 amino acids. Looked up from germline, CDR1 is SGHTA and CDR2 is FQGNSA. With 5 bases removed from V and 3 bases from J, the gap between germline ends came to 13 bases.

Worth noting for this clone: The same CDR3 can be traced to other DNA sequences in this sample. V usage is TRBV5-1 and J usage is TRBJ2-2; D is possibly TRBD2 (6 bases). The V end was cut by 4 bases, the J end by 6 bases, with 10 bases between. This CDR3 spans 13 amino acids. Germline-derived CDR1 and CDR2 are SGHRS and YFSETQ. CDR3 loop: CASSLGGAGELFF. The CDR3 DNA is TGCGCCAGCAGCCTCGGGGGAGCCGGGGAGCTGTTTTTT.

The rearrangement joins TRBV7-6 to TRBJ2-5; TRBD1 might be the D (6 bases). V shed 5 bases and J shed 9 bases, with 16 bases lying between them. The CDR3 loop spans 13 amino acids. CDR1 SGHVS and CDR2 FNYEAQ come from the germline V gene. The CDR3 region is CASSPEQGGPQYF. CDR3 DNA: TGTGCCAGCAGCCCCGAACAGGGTGGACCCCAGTACTTC.

This chain links TRBV4-3 with TRBJ2-6, with D unclear. CDR1 and CDR2 from the germline V gene are LGHNA and YSLEER. This CDR3 is built from 16 residues. The ends were cut back, 4 bases at V and 0 bases at J, with 10 bases in the middle. The CDR3: CASSLSWDSGANVLTF. The CDR3 DNA follows: TGCGCCAGCAGCCTCTCTTGGGACTCTGGGGCCAACGTCCTGACTTTC.

The chain is built from TRBV19 and TRBJ2-1; D gene uncertain. The CDR3 covers 11 residues. Germline CDR1 is LNHDA and CDR2 is SQIVND (reference sequence). Deletions cut 7 bases from V and 8 bases from J, with 9 bases between. CDR3 sequence reads: CASNDFDEQFF. CDR3 DNA sequence: TGTGCCAGTAACGATTTCGATGAGCAGTTCTTC.

J is TRBJ2-3 and V is TRBV5-1, with D unclear. The germline CDR1 and CDR2 sequences are SGHRS and YFSETQ. The V end was cut by 3 bases, the J end by 4 bases, with 15 bases between. This CDR3 contains 15 residues. The CDR3 sequence: CASSSLGSVADTQYF. CDR3 sequence (DNA): TGCGCCAGCAGCTCCCTAGGATCGGTCGCAGATACGCAGTATTTT. Drawing the rest from reference TRBV5-1 and TRBJ2-3, the complete variable domain is KAGVTQTPRYLIKTRGQQVTLSCSPISGHRSVSWYQQTPGQGLQFLFEYFSETQRNKGNFPGRFSGRQFSNSRSEMNVSTLELGDSALYLCASSSLGSVADTQYFGPGTRLTVL.

The chain joins TRBV5-1 to TRBJ2-5; 12 bases map to TRBD2. The length of the CDR3 is 15 residues. The V and J ends lost 5 bases and 5 bases, in that order; junction bases with no gene match: 7. CDR1 SGHRS and CDR2 YFSETQ come from the germline V gene. CDR3 in DNA: TGCGCCAGCAGATCTACTAGCGGGGGGTTTGAGACCCAGTACTTC. Protein product: CASRSTSGGFETQYF.

CDR3 residues: CASKKGMNTGELFF. The DNA for the CDR3 is TGTGCCAGCAAGAAGGGCATGAACACCGGGGAGCTGTTTTTT. The chain links TRBV28 to TRBJ2-2; no reliable D call. V lost 7 bases and J lost 1, with 10 bases in between. CDR3 length equals 14 residues. CDR1 and CDR2 (germline): MDHEN, SYDVKM.

As concerns this clone: This same CDR3 is encoded by further DNA sequences in the sample. The V call is TRBV11-2, the J call TRBJ1-1, with a tentative D call TRBD1 (5 bases). There are 13 residues in the CDR3. The V gene lost 3 bases and the J gene lost 1 base, with 6 bases spanning the gap. Germline V lookup: CDR1 SGHAT, CDR2 FQNNGV. CDR3 coding DNA: TGTGCCAGCAGCTTGGGGGGGAACACTGAAGCTTTCTTT. Translated: CASSLGGNTEAFF.

The chain recombines TRBV7-8 with TRBJ1-1, with no clear D. Trimming shortened V by 3 bases and J by 1 base, and 9 bases separated the two germline ends. Germline assignment: CDR1 SGHVS and CDR2 FQNEAQ. The CDR3 spans 14 residues. This CDR3 is CASSLVQSNTEAFF. CDR3 nucleotide sequence: TGTGCCAGCAGCTTGGTCCAGTCGAACACTGAAGCTTTCTTT.

The CDR3 protein is CASSQVWTSGYEQYF. CDR3 in DNA: TGCGCCAGCAGCCAAGTTTGGACTAGCGGCTACGAGCAGTACTTC. V usage is TRBV4-3 and J usage is TRBJ2-7; 10 bases match TRBD2. Per the germline V gene, CDR1 is LGHNA and CDR2 is YSLEER. This CDR3 region has 15 residues. Trimming removed 1 base from V and 3 bases from J; junction bases left unmatched: 3.

Details on this clone: Additional DNA sequences in this sample encode the identical CDR3. The V gene is TRBV4-3, the J gene TRBJ2-5, with D perhaps TRBD1 (6 bases). Per the germline V gene, CDR1 is LGHNA and CDR2 is YSLEER. V dropped 0 bases and J dropped 5 bases, with 13 bases sitting between them. The CDR3 is 15 residues long. The CDR3, as DNA: TGCGCCAGCAGCCAAGATCCAGGGGCGAGGGAGACCCAGTACTTC. Its protein product is CASSQDPGARETQYF.

The rearrangement uses TRBV9 and TRBJ2-6; D is ambiguous. This CDR3 contains 15 residues. CDR1 is SGDLS, CDR2 YYNGEE, per germline. V was pared by 0 bases and J by 0 bases, with 4 bases between. The CDR3 DNA sequence: TGTGCCAGCAGCGTAGGACTCTCTGGGGCCAACGTCCTGACTTTC. Translating it yields CASSVGLSGANVLTF.

V gene TRBV25-1 combines with J gene TRBJ1-2; the D is unclear. CDR1 and CDR2 from the germline V gene are MGHDK and SYGVNS. The CDR3 is made up of 14 amino acids. Trimming shortened V by 5 bases and J by 8 bases, and 18 bases separated the two germline ends. The CDR3 loop is CASSSREPPRGYTF. The CDR3 DNA sequence: TGTGCCAGCAGTTCCCGGGAACCCCCTCGGGGCTACACCTTC.

J is TRBJ2-7 and V is TRBV12-2. TRBV12-2 is deemed a pseudogene. The CDR3 runs 14 residues. The chain's CDR3 is CASRLASRTYEQYF. For the CDR3, the DNA is TGTGCAAGTCGCTTAGCGTCTCGAACCTACGAGCAGTACTTC.